The 21 T cell receptor beta chains in this list originate from one sample, sequenced in a study of CD8 T cells in Susac syndrome. About 0.5 to 1 ug RNA was reverse transcribed with random hexamers. Using its own MiXCR run on the immunoSEQ multiplex PCR reads, TCRdb lists one record per CDR3 protein. This sample has some 200,000 distinct CDR3 sequences; nearly 97% occur once, and the top ten carry roughly 0.093%. Material: CD4+ T cells from PBMCs. The receptors stem from a human donor with Susac syndrome.

The gene calls are TRBV18 and TRBJ2-2; no reliable D call. V lost 1 base and J lost 0, with 9 bases in between. The length of the CDR3 is 16 residues. Germline assignment: CDR1 KGHSH and CDR2 LQKENI. The CDR3 nucleotides read TGTGCCAGCTCACCACGCCAGGCGGCGAACACCGGGGAGCTGTTTTTT. It codes for CASSPRQAANTGELFF.

V usage is TRBV7-2 and J usage is TRBJ2-1; the D gene is possibly TRBD2 (7 bases). V lost 2 bases, J lost 4 bases, and 9 bases lay in between. Germline values: CDR1 SGHTA, CDR2 FQGNSA. The CDR3 spans 14 residues. The CDR3 protein is CASSLRGGYNEQFF. The CDR3 DNA sequence: TGTGCCAGCAGCTTAAGGGGGGGATACAATGAGCAGTTCTTC.

The chain employs TRBV29-1 and TRBJ2-7, with 7 nucleotides matching TRBD1. The trim removed 7 bases at V and 2 bases at J, leaving 11 bases unmatched. This CDR3 comprises 14 residues. Looked up from germline, CDR1 is SQVTM and CDR2 is ANQGSEA. The DNA of the CDR3 is TGCAGCGCCTACCTGCCGGGACAGCCCTACGAGCAGTACTTC. Translating it yields CSAYLPGQPYEQYF.

The chain recombines TRBV20-1 with TRBJ1-5; 9 bases are shared with TRBD1. V shed 3 bases, J shed 4 bases, and the junction held 7 bases outside the gene matches. The CDR3 runs 15 residues. CDR1 DFQATT and CDR2 SNEGSKA come from the germline V gene (reference sequence). CDR3 in DNA: TGCAGTGCTAGGGTGACAGGGGGAGGAAATCAGCCCCAGCATTTT. Its protein product is CSARVTGGGNQPQHF.

The rearrangement uses TRBV2 and TRBJ2-5; 7 bases are shared with TRBD1. CDR1 and CDR2 (germline): SNHLY, FYNNEI. The CDR3 loop spans 15 amino acids. V gave up 8 bases and J gave up 2 bases; unmatched junction bases: 11. CDR3 DNA: TGTGCCAGCGGAACGCCGGGACAGTTACAAGAGACCCAGTACTTC. Translated: CASGTPGQLQETQYF.

The chain joins TRBV6-1 to TRBJ1-5; D is ambiguous. Trimming removed 2 bases at V and 2 bases at J, with 13 bases between. CDR1 is MNHNS, CDR2 SASEGT, per germline. The CDR3 is made up of 16 amino acids. The CDR3 here is CASSETFWGGNQPQHF. In DNA, the CDR3 is TGTGCCAGCAGTGAAACCTTCTGGGGTGGCAATCAGCCCCAGCATTTT.

The chain is built from TRBV6-1 and TRBJ2-3; TRBD2 agrees at 8 bases. The length of the CDR3 is 17 residues. Trimming cost V 5 bases and J 5 bases; bases outside gene matches: 15. Germline-derived CDR1 and CDR2 are MNHNS and SASEGT. For the CDR3, the DNA is TGTGCCAGCAGTCTAACTAGCGGCCCGGGCGGGATAGATACGCAGTATTTT. It is translated as CASSLTSGPGGIDTQYF.

The gene calls are TRBV14 and TRBJ1-2; D unresolved. The germline V and J ends were trimmed by 1 base and 7 bases, with 7 bases remaining between them. The CDR3 sequence is 12 residues long. Germline V gene data show CDR1 as SGHDN and CDR2 as FVKESK. Written as DNA, the CDR3 is TGTGCCAGCAGCCAAGTCGCCCTTGGCTACACCTTC. It specifies CASSQVALGYTF.

This chain joins TRBV4-3 and TRBJ1-1; no reliable D call. This CDR3 is 14 amino acids long. The germline V and J ends were trimmed by 1 base and 1 base, with 7 bases remaining between them. In germline, CDR1 is LGHNA, CDR2 YSLEER. The CDR3 coding sequence is TGCGCCAGCAGCCAAGGACCGCAGAACACTGAAGCTTTCTTT. Encoded protein: CASSQGPQNTEAFF.

The gene calls are TRBV30 and TRBJ1-1; D is undetermined. Germline CDR1 is GTSNPN and CDR2 is SVGIG (reference sequence). V dropped 2 bases and J dropped 6 bases, with 13 bases sitting between them. The CDR3 is made up of 13 amino acids. DNA for the CDR3: TGTGCCTGGAGTCCTACCGGAAATGCTGAAGCTTTCTTT. Encoded protein: CAWSPTGNAEAFF. Full variable domain (outside the CDR3, taken from reference TRBV30 and TRBJ1-1): SQTIHQWPATLVQPVGSPLSLECTVEGTSNPNLYWYRQAAGRGLQLLFYSVGIGQISSEVPQNLSASRPQDRQFILSSKKLLLSDSGFYLCAWSPTGNAEAFFGQGTRLTVV.

This chain joins TRBV30 and TRBJ2-5; either TRBD1 or TRBD2 may supply D (5 bases each). Germline V lookup: CDR1 GTSNPN, CDR2 SVGIG (reference sequence). Trimming cost V 5 bases and J 1 base, with 8 bases left between them. The CDR3 has 12 residues. The CDR3 bases are TGTGCCTGGGGGGGTACCCAAGAGACCCAGTACTTC. Translating gives CAWGGTQETQYF.

The chain is built from TRBV29-1 and TRBJ2-3; tentatively, D is TRBD1 (5 bases). Germline CDR1 SQVTM, CDR2 ANQGSEA. The CDR3 covers 12 residues. V was trimmed by 4 bases and J by 4 bases, leaving 9 bases between them. The CDR3 sequence is CSVVQGSDTQYF. The CDR3, as DNA: TGCAGCGTTGTGCAGGGTTCAGATACGCAGTATTTT.

In its sample, this clonotype was seen once. CDR3 amino acids: CASSYTARGEQFF. CDR3 nucleotide sequence: TGTGCCAGCAGCTATACTGCTCGGGGTGAGCAGTTCTTC. The chain recombines TRBV7-2 with TRBJ2-1; D perhaps matches TRBD2 (5 bases). CDR1 and CDR2 from the germline V gene are SGHTA and FQGNSA. CDR3 length: 13 amino acids. The ends were cut back, 4 bases at V and 9 bases at J, with 13 bases in the middle.

The rearrangement uses TRBV30 and TRBJ1-2; TRBD1 aligns across 7 bases. J lost 4 bases, V lost 5 bases, and 4 bases had no gene match. CDR3 length: 12 amino acids. CDR1 is GTSNPN, CDR2 SVGIG, per germline (reference sequence). The CDR3 reads CAWVDRAYGYTF. For the CDR3, the DNA is TGTGCCTGGGTTGACAGGGCCTATGGCTACACCTTC.

V is TRBV6-5 and J is TRBJ1-1; D is unclear. CDR1 and CDR2 from the germline V gene are MNHEY and SVGAGI. Trimming pared 6 bases from V and 1 base from J, leaving 9 bases between. The CDR3 contains 13 residues. CDR3 coding DNA: TGTGCCAGCAGACCACCCGGGAACACTGAAGCTTTCTTT. This encodes CASRPPGNTEAFF.

The chain couples TRBV29-1 to TRBJ2-6, with TRBD2 as a possible D gene (6 bases). CDR1 SQVTM and CDR2 ANQGSEA come from the germline V gene. The CDR3 loop spans 17 amino acids. With 1 base removed from V and 0 bases from J, the gap between germline ends came to 13 bases. The CDR3 loop is CSVEGARDSSGANVLTF. CDR3 nucleotides: TGCAGCGTTGAAGGGGCCAGGGACTCCTCTGGGGCCAACGTCCTGACTTTC.

The chain's CDR3 is CASGHRDRATEAFF. The CDR3 bases are TGTGCCAGCGGCCACCGGGACAGGGCCACTGAAGCTTTCTTT. This chain joins TRBV6-1 and TRBJ1-1; the match to TRBD1 covers 9 bases. Germline values: CDR1 MNHNS, CDR2 SASEGT. V dropped 8 bases and J dropped 4; count of bases not matched to a gene: 8. This CDR3 region has 14 residues.

The chain has TRBV5-6 and TRBJ2-7; D perhaps matches TRBD2 (6 bases). Deletions cut 4 bases from V and 3 bases from J, with 11 bases between. The CDR3 contains 13 residues. In germline, CDR1 is SGHDT, CDR2 YYEEEE. The CDR3 sequence is CASSPDYRYEQYF. The DNA for the CDR3 is TGTGCCAGCAGCCCGGACTACCGCTACGAGCAGTACTTC.

This chain links TRBV2 with TRBJ2-6; D call uncertain. The germline V and J ends were trimmed by 0 bases and 3 bases, with 6 bases remaining between them. CDR1 SNHLY and CDR2 FYNNEI come from the germline V gene. The CDR3 is 15 amino acids. The CDR3 sequence is CASSEAGFGANVLTF. The CDR3 nucleotides are TGTGCCAGCAGTGAAGCGGGTTTTGGGGCCAACGTCCTGACTTTC.

CDR3 in amino acids: CSAPLSRANTGELFF. DNA of the CDR3: TGCAGTGCTCCCTTGTCAAGAGCGAACACCGGGGAGCTGTTTTTT. V and J are TRBV20-1 and TRBJ2-2, with D hard to call. CDR1 is DFQATT, CDR2 SNEGSKA, per germline (reference sequence). V lost 5 bases and J 0 bases, leaving 13 bases between the germline ends. The CDR3 spans 15 residues.

This rearrangement joins TRBV25-1 to TRBJ1-2; D unclear. With 4 bases removed from V and 3 bases from J, the gap between germline ends came to 9 bases. Germline-derived CDR1 and CDR2 are MGHDK and SYGVNS. This CDR3 contains 13 residues. The CDR3 sequence is CASSGLVHYGYTF. The CDR3 DNA reads TGTGCCAGCAGTGGACTGGTTCACTATGGCTACACCTTC.